Listed here are 25 T cell receptor beta chains from one sample, sequenced in a study of beta chain features in type 1 diabetes. All of the isolated RNA was reverse transcribed, so expressed TCRB transcripts were sequenced. The table came from immunoSEQ multiplex PCR; TCRdb's copy has only in-frame clones and leaves some out. In the table there are 390,000 or so clones, approximately 15% of which are singletons. The material sequenced was naive CD4+ T cells from blood. The origin of the receptors is a man between 25 and 39 years old in good health.

This clone was picked up a small number of times. The V and J genes are TRBV14 and TRBJ2-1; 10 bases line up with TRBD1. The V segment lost 2 bases and the J segment 2 bases; nucleotides outside the gene matches: 3. Per the germline V gene, CDR1 is SGHDN and CDR2 is FVKESK. The CDR3 contains 16 residues. The DNA of the CDR3 is TGTGCCAGCAGCCAAATGACAGGGGGCGCCTACAATGAGCAGTTCTTC. Its translation: CASSQMTGGAYNEQFF.

This rearrangement joins TRBV4-3 to TRBJ2-1; the D gene could be TRBD1 or TRBD2 (5 bases each). The CDR3 loop spans 15 amino acids. Germline V CDR1 and CDR2: LGHNA, YSLEER. Trimming left V 4 bases short and J 6 bases short, with 16 bases between. In nucleotides, the CDR3 is TGCGCCAGCAGCCTGGCCGGGACCCCAACCAATGAGCAGTTCTTC. It is translated as CASSLAGTPTNEQFF.

This clone was found a few times. This chain connects TRBV5-4 to TRBJ2-5; possible D gene TRBD2, 6 bases. The germline gives CDR1 SGHNT, CDR2 YYREEE (reference sequence). Between the trimmed V and J ends, which lost 0 bases and 5 bases, there was a span of 11 bases. The CDR3 runs 14 residues. CDR3 DNA sequence: TGTGCCAGCAGCTTGGCCGGGGGTCGGGAGACCCAGTACTTC. Translated, it gives CASSLAGGRETQYF.

In its sample, this clone was seen once. The chain combines TRBV1 with TRBJ1-3. TRBV1 is deemed a pseudogene. This CDR3 is 12 amino acids long. In DNA, the CDR3 is TGCACCAGCAGCCATAAAGGAAACACCATATATTTT. The encoded protein is CTSSHKGNTIYF.

The chain recombines TRBV18 with TRBJ2-1, with TRBD2 matching 12 bases. J gave up 3 bases and V 3 bases, and 3 bases lay outside the gene matches. This CDR3 has 16 amino acids. Per the germline V gene, CDR1 is KGHSH and CDR2 is LQKENI. CDR3 nucleotide sequence: TGTGCCAGCTCACCTGCGACTAGCGGGGGCTACAATGAGCAGTTCTTC. Translating it yields CASSPATSGGYNEQFF.

This clone was counted between two and nine times. V gene TRBV7-6 combines with J gene TRBJ2-3, with a possible D match to TRBD2 (6 bases). V was clipped by 5 bases and J by 6 bases, with 12 bases between them. CDR1 SGHVS and CDR2 FNYEAQ come from the germline V gene. This CDR3 has 13 amino acids. CDR3 region: CASSARGLDTQYF. DNA of the CDR3: TGTGCCAGCAGCGCCCGGGGACTGGATACGCAGTATTTT.

The chain combines TRBV18 with TRBJ2-5; perhaps TRBD2 as D (5 bases). The V gene's germline CDR1 is KGHSH and CDR2 LQKENI. V lost 2 bases to trimming and J lost 2 bases, with 12 bases between them. There are 15 residues in the CDR3. The CDR3 DNA is TGTGCCAGCTCACCAGTCGGACTTCAACAAGAGACCCAGTACTTC. It translates to CASSPVGLQQETQYF.

The table lists this clone with a few counts. V is TRBV7-8 and J is TRBJ2-5; TRBD2 aligns across 13 bases. After removal of 3 bases from V and 4 bases from J, the junction contained 11 bases not matched to a gene. Germline assignment: CDR1 SGHVS and CDR2 FQNEAQ. This CDR3 comprises 18 residues. The CDR3 nucleotides are TGTGCCAGCAGCTTGGGGAAGACTAGCGGGAGGTGGGGAGAGACCCAGTACTTC. It codes for CASSLGKTSGRWGETQYF.

A few counts support this clone. The V and J genes are TRBV9 and TRBJ2-1, with D possibly being TRBD2 (5 bases). The CDR3 is made up of 13 amino acids. The germline V and J ends were trimmed by 2 bases and 8 bases, with 11 bases remaining between them. In germline, CDR1 is SGDLS, CDR2 YYNGEE. The CDR3 loop reads CASSVVIGDEQFF. The CDR3 DNA sequence: TGTGCCAGCAGCGTGGTGATCGGGGATGAGCAGTTCTTC.

Comments on this clone: This sample also contains other DNA sequences that code for the same CDR3. The chain links TRBV30 to TRBJ2-5; D gene ambiguous. V was cut by 3 bases and J by 1 base, with 9 bases left in between. The CDR3 runs 13 residues. CDR1 is GTSNPN and CDR2 is SVGIG in the germline V gene (reference sequence). In nucleotides, the CDR3 is TGTGCCTGGAGCGTACGACTCCAAGAGACCCAGTACTTC. Encoded protein: CAWSVRLQETQYF. The full variable domain, with the rest looked up from reference TRBV30 and TRBJ2-5, is SQTIHQWPATLVQPVGSPLSLECTVEGTSNPNLYWYRQAAGRGLQLLFYSVGIGQISSEVPQNLSASRPQDRQFILSSKKLLLSDSGFYLCAWSVRLQETQYFGPGTRLLVL.

This clone was found a few times. The chain uses TRBV2 and TRBJ2-5, with 8 bases aligning to TRBD1. Germline values: CDR1 SNHLY, CDR2 FYNNEI. The CDR3 runs to 13 residues. V was clipped by 6 bases and J by 5 bases; unmatched bases: 5. CDR3 DNA: TGTGCCAGCAGGGTGACAGGGGCGGAGACCCAGTACTTC. As protein: CASRVTGAETQYF.

The chain uses TRBV15 and TRBJ2-1, with 7 nucleotides matching TRBD2. Germline V gene data show CDR1 as LNHNV and CDR2 as YYDKDF (reference sequence). The ends lost 2 bases at V and 1 base at J; junction bases unmatched: 2. The CDR3 has 15 amino acids. This chain's CDR3 is CATSRRAGSYNEQFF. The CDR3 bases are TGTGCCACCAGCAGAAGAGCGGGATCCTACAATGAGCAGTTCTTC.

Regarding this clone: Other nucleotide sequences from this sample produce the same CDR3. The chain recombines TRBV7-2 with TRBJ2-3; TRBD2 is a possible D gene (5 bases). The CDR3 sequence is 14 residues long. Trimming removed 5 bases at V and 1 base at J, with 10 bases between. From germline, CDR1 is SGHTA and CDR2 FQGNSA. CDR3 coding DNA: TGTGCCAGCAGCCCCCGGACTGGCACAGATACGCAGTATTTT. It is translated as CASSPRTGTDTQYF.

With regard to this clone: This specimen includes other DNA sequences encoding the same CDR3. The J gene is TRBJ2-3, the V gene TRBV7-9; TRBD2 matches 13 bases. The CDR3 extends over 17 amino acids. In germline, CDR1 is SEHNR, CDR2 FQNEAQ (reference sequence). J lost 1 base, V lost 5 bases, and 6 bases had no gene match. In DNA, the CDR3 is TGTGCCAGCAGCCCCAGAGGGACTAGCGGGGGCACAGATACGCAGTATTTT. As protein: CASSPRGTSGGTDTQYF.

This clone showed up just a few times. The chain joins TRBV18 to TRBJ2-1, with TRBD2 as a possible D gene (5 bases). Between the trimmed V and J ends, which lost 3 bases and 10 bases, there was a span of 13 bases. From germline, CDR1 is KGHSH and CDR2 LQKENI. CDR3 length: 13 amino acids. CDR3 coding DNA: TGTGCCAGCTCACCCTCGTCTACGGGGGAGCAGTTCTTC. Translating it yields CASSPSSTGEQFF.

This clone was counted a few times. The V call is TRBV11-1, the J call TRBJ2-3, with D tentatively TRBD2 (6 bases). The CDR3 covers 11 residues. The germline V and J ends were trimmed by 8 bases and 8 bases, with 11 bases remaining between them. Germline CDR1 and CDR2: SGHAT and FQDESV (reference sequence). The CDR3 sequence: CASQEGRTQYF. The CDR3 DNA is TGTGCCAGCCAGGAGGGACGTACGCAGTATTTT.

This clone was counted between two and nine times. CDR3: CASSEGRILGQYF. CDR3 DNA: TGTGCCAGCAGTGAAGGGCGGATACTTGGGCAGTACTTC. This chain uses TRBV6-1 with TRBJ2-7; no definite D call. The V end lost 1 base, the J end lost 9 bases, and 13 bases lay between the germline ends. The CDR3 contains 13 residues. Germline lookup yields CDR1 MNHNS and CDR2 SASEGT.

This clone occurred a few times. The same CDR3 is also encoded by other DNA sequences in this sample. The V call is TRBV20-1, the J call TRBJ2-7; D not resolved. V lost 1 base and J 4 bases, leaving 5 bases between the germline ends. The CDR3 has 11 residues. CDR1 DFQATT and CDR2 SNEGSKA come from the germline V gene (reference sequence). Here the CDR3 DNA reads TGCAGTGCTAGAGTGGGTTACGAGCAGTACTTC. This translates into CSARVGYEQYF.

CDR3 sequence reads: CASSLSARTQYF. CDR3 sequence (DNA): TGTGCCAGCAGCTTATCAGCACGCACGCAGTATTTT. The J gene is TRBJ2-3, the V gene TRBV7-2; no clear D gene. V was clipped by 2 bases and J by 9 bases, with 9 bases between them. Per the germline V gene, CDR1 is SGHTA and CDR2 is FQGNSA. This CDR3 has 12 residues.

The rearrangement joins TRBV12-5 to TRBJ2-4; D is unresolved. V gave up 6 bases and J gave up 7 bases, with 10 bases separating them. CDR1 and CDR2 from the germline V gene are LGHNT and FRNRAP. CDR3 size: 12 residues. CDR3 in DNA: TGTGCTAGTGGGGACCTATGGAACATTCAGTACTTC. Its protein is CASGDLWNIQYF.

The chain is built from TRBV4-3 and TRBJ2-7; 7 bases agree with TRBD1. Germline CDR1 LGHNA, CDR2 YSLEER. V was clipped by 1 base and J by 1 base; unmatched bases: 7. This CDR3 comprises 16 residues. The CDR3 spells CASSQATGETSYEQYV. As DNA, the CDR3 is TGCGCCAGCAGCCAAGCCACAGGGGAAACGTCCTACGAGCAGTACGTC.

The V and J genes are TRBV30 and TRBJ1-5; 8 positions match TRBD1. Germline loops: CDR1 GTSNPN, CDR2 SVGIG (reference sequence). This CDR3 is 14 amino acids long. Unmatched junction bases numbered 6, after V lost 4 bases and J lost 4 bases. CDR3: CAWTGTGWNQPQHF. CDR3 DNA sequence: TGTGCCTGGACTGGGACAGGTTGGAATCAGCCCCAGCATTTT.

The genes are TRBV5-1 and TRBJ2-3, with 9 bases fitting TRBD1. CDR3 length: 14 residues. The J segment lost 3 bases and the V segment lost 6 bases, leaving 5 bases of the junction unmatched. In germline, CDR1 is SGHRS, CDR2 YFSETQ. CDR3 DNA: TGCGCCAGCAATACAGGGGGCTTGACAGATACGCAGTATTTT. Encoded protein: CASNTGGLTDTQYF.

The chain is built from TRBV13 and TRBJ2-5; D may correspond to TRBD1 or TRBD2 (6 bases each). V was pared by 5 bases and J by 4 bases, with 17 bases between. The CDR3 has 15 residues. Per germline, CDR1 PRHDT and CDR2 FYEKMQ (reference sequence). The CDR3 is CASSPTRGLGETQYF. In DNA form, the CDR3 reads TGTGCCAGCAGCCCTACCCGGGGGCTCGGAGAGACCCAGTACTTC.

This clone was seen more than once but under ten times. The chain recombines TRBV30 with TRBJ1-2, with 7 bases fitting TRBD1. CDR1 is GTSNPN and CDR2 is SVGIG in the germline V gene (reference sequence). This CDR3 has 14 residues. Trimming took 3 bases from V and 4 from J; bases not matched to a gene: 8. The CDR3 spells CAWRKRGRAYGYTF. The CDR3 DNA reads TGTGCCTGGAGGAAGAGGGGGCGCGCCTATGGCTACACCTTC.